The present TCR beta chain was sequenced within a study of T-cell reconstitution after alpha-beta-depleted transplantation in children listed by TCRdb under 2016. Concerning the study at large: Using TCR repertoire profiling, the study quantitatively followed how T-cell immune reconstitution unfolded in children after TCRalphabeta/CD19-depleted allogeneic hematopoietic cell transplantation.

This clonotype was recorded only once. Its antigen target is currently unknown. No much larger clonotype is one base removed from it; base qualities were not supplied. Support from one read is weak. The library relied on PCR. The sequencing machine was an Illumina HiSeq 2500. Molecular barcoding was employed in the preparation of TCR libraries, with unique molecular identifiers being used to normalize TCRbeta repertoire quantification. The public sequencing data were trimmed at Q25 with fastp and processed into clonotypes with MiXCR by TCRdb, which kept only in-frame beta chains. Records with the same CDR3 protein are collapsed into one entry carrying the most frequent genes and DNA. The sample has about 440,000 distinct CDR3 sequences on record, 43% of them singletons. About 30% of the sample is held by the ten biggest clonotypes. Overall study outcomes, separate from this receptor: About two months after transplant, the apparently early recovery of alphabetaT-cell counts reportedly depended on just several hundred clones that had expanded rapidly and came from non-depleted graft cells. Over the following months the frequencies of hyperexpanded clones went down, and after one year T-cell counts and TCRbeta diversity were mostly credited to newly produced T cells. In some patients, the high TCRbeta diversity seen at day 60 was put down to recipient T cells and intrathymic progenitors that had survived conditioning.

Read against the paper, the sample's treatment or condition label means: allogeneic hematopoietic cell transplantation with graft depleted of TCRalphabeta T cells and CD19 B cells. Transplant recipients were children who received TCRalphabeta/CD19-depleted allogeneic hematopoietic cell grafts. The TCR sequence derives from a girl aged 2 to 9 with aplastic anemia, due to receive a stem cell transplant. Material: PBMCs, obtained before TCRalphabeta/CD19-depleted stem cell transplant.

In nucleotides, the sequence is TGCGCCAGCAGCTCTGAGCGTGGGGGACAGGAGTACGAGCAGTACTTC. This is translated as CASSSERGGQEYEQYF. The V gene is TRBV5-1 and the J gene is TRBJ2-7; 8 bases in the junction line up with TRBD1. The V end gives up 3 bases and the J end 4 bases, leaving 12 bases in the junction not matched to a gene. The CDR3 covers 16 residues, taking in both the cysteine and the phenylalanine. Of all the DNA, just the CDR3 is kept, 48 bases in frame from base 1. Via the germline V gene, CDR1 is SGHRS and CDR2 YFSETQ.